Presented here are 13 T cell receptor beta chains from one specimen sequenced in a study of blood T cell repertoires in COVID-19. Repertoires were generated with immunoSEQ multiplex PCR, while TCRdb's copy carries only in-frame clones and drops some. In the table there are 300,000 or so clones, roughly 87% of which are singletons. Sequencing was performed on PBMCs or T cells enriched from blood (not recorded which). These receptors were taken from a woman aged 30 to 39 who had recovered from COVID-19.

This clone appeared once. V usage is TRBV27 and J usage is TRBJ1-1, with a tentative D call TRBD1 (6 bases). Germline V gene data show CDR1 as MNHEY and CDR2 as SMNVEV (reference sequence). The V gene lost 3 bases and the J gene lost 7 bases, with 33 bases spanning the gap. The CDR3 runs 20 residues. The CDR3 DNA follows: TGTGCCAGCAGTTTGAATGTTAGGGGGTTGGACAGTTGGTACTTAGGTGAAGCTTTCTTT. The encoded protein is CASSLNVRGLDSWYLGEAFF.

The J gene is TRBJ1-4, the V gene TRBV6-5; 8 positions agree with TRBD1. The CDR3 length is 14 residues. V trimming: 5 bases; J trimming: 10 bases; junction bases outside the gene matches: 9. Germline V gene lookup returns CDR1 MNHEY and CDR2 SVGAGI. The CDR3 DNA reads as TGTGCCAGCAGTAAGGACAGGGAGTTCGCAAAACTGTTTTTT. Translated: CASSKDREFAKLFF.

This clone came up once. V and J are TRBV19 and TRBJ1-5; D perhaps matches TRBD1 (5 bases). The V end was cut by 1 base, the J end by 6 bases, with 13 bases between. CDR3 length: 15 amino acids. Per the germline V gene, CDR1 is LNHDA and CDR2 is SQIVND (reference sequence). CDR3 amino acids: CASSIVGGEGQPQHF. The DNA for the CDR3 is TGTGCCAGTAGTATAGTTGGGGGGGAAGGTCAGCCCCAGCATTTT.

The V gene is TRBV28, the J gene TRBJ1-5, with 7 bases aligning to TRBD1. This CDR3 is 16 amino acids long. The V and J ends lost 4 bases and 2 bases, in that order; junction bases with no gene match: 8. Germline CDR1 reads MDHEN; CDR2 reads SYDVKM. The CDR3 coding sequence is TGTGCCAGCAGTTCCCAAGGGGGCTTGGGCAATCAGCCCCAGCATTTT. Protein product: CASSSQGGLGNQPQHF.

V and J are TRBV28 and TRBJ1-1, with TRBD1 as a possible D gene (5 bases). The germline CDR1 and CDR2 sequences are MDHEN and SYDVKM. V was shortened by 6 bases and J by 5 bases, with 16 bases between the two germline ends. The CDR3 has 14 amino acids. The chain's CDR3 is CASRTRGVWTEAFF. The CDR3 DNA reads TGTGCCAGCAGGACTAGAGGGGTGTGGACTGAAGCTTTCTTT.

The CDR3 DNA follows: TGTGCCAGCAGCTACCGGGGGGGGCGTATGTTCTCCTACAATGAGCAGTTCTTC. This sequence encodes CASSYRGGRMFSYNEQFF. V usage is TRBV5-4 and J usage is TRBJ2-1; TRBD2 agrees at 8 bases. Trimming removed 3 bases from V and 0 bases from J; junction bases left unmatched: 11. This CDR3 comprises 18 residues. Per germline, CDR1 SGHNT and CDR2 YYREEE (reference sequence).

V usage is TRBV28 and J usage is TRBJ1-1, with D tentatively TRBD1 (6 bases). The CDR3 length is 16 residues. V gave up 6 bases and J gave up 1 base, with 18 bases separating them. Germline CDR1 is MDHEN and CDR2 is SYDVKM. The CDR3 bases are TGTGCCAGCAGATCGGCCCTGGGACAAACGAACACTGAAGCTTTCTTT. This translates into CASRSALGQTNTEAFF.

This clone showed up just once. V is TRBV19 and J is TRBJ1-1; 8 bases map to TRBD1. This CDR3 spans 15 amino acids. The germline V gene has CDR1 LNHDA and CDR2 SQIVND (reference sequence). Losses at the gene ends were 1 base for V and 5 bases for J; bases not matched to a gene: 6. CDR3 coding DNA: TGTGCCAGTAGTATAGTCGACAGGGGTTCGACTGAAGCTTTCTTT. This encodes CASSIVDRGSTEAFF.

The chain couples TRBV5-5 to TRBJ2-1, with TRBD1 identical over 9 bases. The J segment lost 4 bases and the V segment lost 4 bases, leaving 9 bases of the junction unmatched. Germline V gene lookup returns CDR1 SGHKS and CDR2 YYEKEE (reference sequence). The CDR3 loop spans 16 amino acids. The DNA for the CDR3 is TGTGCCAGCAGCCACGAACAGGGGGCCCTTTACAATGAGCAGTTCTTC. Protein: CASSHEQGALYNEQFF.

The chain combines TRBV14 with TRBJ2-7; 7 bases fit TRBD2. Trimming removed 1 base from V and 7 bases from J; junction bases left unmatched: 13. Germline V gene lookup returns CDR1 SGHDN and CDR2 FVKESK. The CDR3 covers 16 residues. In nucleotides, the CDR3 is TGTGCCAGCAGCCAAGGTTATGGACTAGGGAAGGGGGAGCAGTACTTC. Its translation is CASSQGYGLGKGEQYF.

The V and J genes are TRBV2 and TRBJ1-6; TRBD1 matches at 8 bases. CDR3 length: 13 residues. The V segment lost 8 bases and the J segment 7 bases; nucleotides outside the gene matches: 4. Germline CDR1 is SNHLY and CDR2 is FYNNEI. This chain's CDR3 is CASAQGANSPLHF. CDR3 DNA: TGTGCCAGCGCGCAGGGGGCAAATTCACCCCTCCACTTT.

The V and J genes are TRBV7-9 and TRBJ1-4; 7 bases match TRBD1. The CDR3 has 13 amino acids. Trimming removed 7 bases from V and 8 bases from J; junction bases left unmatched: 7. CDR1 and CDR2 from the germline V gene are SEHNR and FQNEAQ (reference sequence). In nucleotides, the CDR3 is TGTGCCAGCACCCAGACAGGGCCCGAAAAACTGTTTTTT. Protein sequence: CASTQTGPEKLFF.

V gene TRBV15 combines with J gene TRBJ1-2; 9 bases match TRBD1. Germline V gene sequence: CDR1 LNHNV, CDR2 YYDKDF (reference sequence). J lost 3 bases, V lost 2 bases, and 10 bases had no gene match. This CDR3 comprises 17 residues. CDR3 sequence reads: CATSRPGTGNSDYGYTF. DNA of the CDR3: TGTGCCACCAGCAGACCCGGGACAGGGAATAGCGACTATGGCTACACCTTC.